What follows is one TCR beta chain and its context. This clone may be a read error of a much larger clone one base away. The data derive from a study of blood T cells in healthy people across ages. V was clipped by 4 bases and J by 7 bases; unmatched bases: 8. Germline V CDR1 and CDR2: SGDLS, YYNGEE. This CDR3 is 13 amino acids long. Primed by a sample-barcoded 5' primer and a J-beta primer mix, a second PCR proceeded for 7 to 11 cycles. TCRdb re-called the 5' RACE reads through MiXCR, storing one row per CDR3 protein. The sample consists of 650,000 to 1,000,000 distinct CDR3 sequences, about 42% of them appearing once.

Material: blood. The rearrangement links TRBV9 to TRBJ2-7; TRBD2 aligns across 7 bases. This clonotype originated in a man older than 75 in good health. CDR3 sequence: CASSPTGGNEQYF. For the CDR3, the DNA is TGTGCCAGCAGCCCCACCGGGGGGAATGAGCAGTACTTC. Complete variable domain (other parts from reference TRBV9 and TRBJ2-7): DSGVTQTPKHLITATGQRVTLRCSPRSGDLSVYWYQQSLDQGLQFLIQYYNGEERAKGNILERFSAQQFPDLHSELNLSSLELGDSALYFCASSPTGGNEQYFGPGTRLTVT.